What follows are 13 T cell receptor beta chains derived from one specimen sequenced in a study of cytomegalovirus exposure and HLA in healthy donors. PCR was performed using 60 Vbeta and 13 Jbeta primers. Assay used: immunoSEQ multiplex PCR; TCRdb lists only in-frame clones, some missing. The table records fewer than 140,000 clones, 70% to 85% of them present only once. What was sequenced was PBMCs. The receptors derive from a man aged 55-75 years in good health and CMV-seronegative.

In the case of this clone: Different DNA sequences within this sample yield the same CDR3. The chain is built from TRBV30 and TRBJ1-1; 12 bases are a match to TRBD1. This CDR3 spans 13 amino acids. Looked up from germline, CDR1 is GTSNPN and CDR2 is SVGIG (reference sequence). V shed 1 base, J shed 8 bases, and the junction held 2 bases outside the gene matches. The chain's CDR3 is CAWSGDRGPEAFF. The CDR3 DNA follows: TGTGCCTGGAGTGGGGACAGGGGGCCAGAAGCTTTCTTT. The entire variable domain, with the rest obtained from reference TRBV30 and TRBJ1-1, is as follows: SQTIHQWPATLVQPVGSPLSLECTVEGTSNPNLYWYRQAAGRGLQLLFYSVGIGQISSEVPQNLSASRPQDRQFILSSKKLLLSDSGFYLCAWSGDRGPEAFFGQGTRLTVV.

The chain is built from TRBV5-1 and TRBJ2-3; the D gene is possibly TRBD2 (5 bases). This CDR3 has 16 residues. Germline CDR1 reads SGHRS; CDR2 reads YFSETQ. With 2 bases removed from V and 0 bases from J, the gap between germline ends came to 13 bases. The chain's CDR3 is CASSFGLSTSTDTQYF. The CDR3 nucleotides are TGCGCCAGCAGCTTTGGACTCTCGACCAGCACAGATACGCAGTATTTT.

This chain links TRBV13 with TRBJ1-2; 8 positions match TRBD1. This CDR3 has 17 residues. Trimming at V came to 4 bases and at J to 3 bases, leaving 13 bases not matched to a gene. CDR1 and CDR2 (germline): PRHDT, FYEKMQ (reference sequence). The CDR3 loop is CASSSKNNRGVDYGYTF. CDR3 nucleotides: TGTGCCAGCAGCTCGAAAAATAACAGGGGGGTGGACTATGGCTACACCTTC.

The V gene is TRBV2, the J gene TRBJ2-5, with a tentative D call TRBD2 (7 bases). The V gene's germline CDR1 is SNHLY and CDR2 FYNNEI. This CDR3 contains 13 residues. Trimming pared 8 bases from V and 5 bases from J, leaving 15 bases between. The CDR3 loop reads CASRKRGGETQYF. The CDR3 nucleotides read TGTGCCAGCCGGAAGAGGGGGGGGGAGACCCAGTACTTC.

This clone occurred a few times. V usage is TRBV28 and J usage is TRBJ2-3, with D unresolved. The germline V gene encodes CDR1 MDHEN and CDR2 SYDVKM. This CDR3 has 10 amino acids. V gave up 10 bases and J gave up 5 bases, with 7 bases separating them. The CDR3, as DNA: TGTGCCACATCGGGAGATACGCAGTATTTT. Protein product: CATSGDTQYF.

The chain joins TRBV5-1 to TRBJ1-1; 7 bases agree with TRBD1. V lost 1 base, J lost 7 bases, and 1 base stayed unmatched. The CDR3 runs 12 residues. CDR1 and CDR2 from the germline V gene are SGHRS and YFSETQ. CDR3 amino acids: CASSLQGDEAFF. As DNA, the CDR3 is TGCGCCAGCAGCTTGCAGGGGGATGAAGCTTTCTTT.

The chain couples TRBV6-5 to TRBJ1-1; weak D call: TRBD1 (5 bases). V was shortened by 8 bases and J by 0 bases, with 13 bases between the two germline ends. The length of the CDR3 is 14 residues. Germline-derived CDR1 and CDR2 are MNHEY and SVGAGI. For the CDR3, the DNA is TGTGCCAGCGGGGCAAGACGAATGAACACTGAAGCTTTCTTT. It yields the protein CASGARRMNTEAFF.

The rearrangement links TRBV5-1 to TRBJ1-2; no reliable D call. Trimming removed 0 bases from V and 1 base from J, with 7 bases in between. CDR3 length: 14 residues. CDR1 is SGHRS and CDR2 is YFSETQ in the germline V gene. CDR3 region: CASSLVEGNYGYTF. CDR3 coding DNA: TGCGCCAGCAGCTTGGTCGAGGGTAACTATGGCTACACCTTC.

This chain uses TRBV5-1 with TRBJ2-7, with 8 bases identical to TRBD1. From germline, CDR1 is SGHRS and CDR2 YFSETQ. This CDR3 has 13 residues. Trimming at V came to 2 bases and at J to 6 bases, leaving 4 bases not matched to a gene. CDR3 residues: CASSFITGGEQYV. CDR3 sequence (DNA): TGCGCCAGCAGCTTTATTACAGGGGGCGAGCAGTACGTC.

This sequence joins TRBV5-1 and TRBJ1-1; 10 bases map to TRBD1. The trim removed 0 bases at V and 8 bases at J, leaving 4 bases unmatched. Germline V lookup: CDR1 SGHRS, CDR2 YFSETQ. The CDR3 runs 14 residues. Here the CDR3 DNA reads TGCGCCAGCAGCTTGGATGGACAGGGGGGGGAAGCTTTCTTT. As protein: CASSLDGQGGEAFF.

The chain couples TRBV30 to TRBJ2-2; 14 positions match TRBD2. The CDR3 is 17 residues long. V was clipped by 7 bases and J by 6 bases; unmatched bases: 13. Germline V gene data show CDR1 as GTSNPN and CDR2 as SVGIG (reference sequence). The CDR3 spells CAYRVGGLAGVAGELFF. The CDR3 nucleotides are TGTGCCTACAGGGTGGGGGGACTAGCGGGGGTAGCCGGGGAGCTGTTTTTT.

The sample holds a few counts of this clone. This chain uses TRBV2 with TRBJ1-6, with 8 bases lining up with TRBD1. V dropped 6 bases and J dropped 4; count of bases not matched to a gene: 5. CDR1 and CDR2 from the germline V gene are SNHLY and FYNNEI. The CDR3 covers 15 residues. CDR3 region: CASRRQGTYNSPLHF. DNA for the CDR3: TGTGCCAGCAGACGACAGGGGACTTATAATTCACCCCTCCACTTT.

The chain uses TRBV27 and TRBJ1-5; D remains unclear. CDR3 length: 16 residues. Germline V gives CDR1 MNHEY, CDR2 SMNVEV (reference sequence). V shed 2 bases and J shed 7 bases, with 18 bases lying between them. This CDR3 is CASSLNGVVDGQPQHF. CDR3 nucleotide sequence: TGTGCCAGCAGTTTAAACGGGGTGGTGGACGGACAGCCCCAGCATTTT.